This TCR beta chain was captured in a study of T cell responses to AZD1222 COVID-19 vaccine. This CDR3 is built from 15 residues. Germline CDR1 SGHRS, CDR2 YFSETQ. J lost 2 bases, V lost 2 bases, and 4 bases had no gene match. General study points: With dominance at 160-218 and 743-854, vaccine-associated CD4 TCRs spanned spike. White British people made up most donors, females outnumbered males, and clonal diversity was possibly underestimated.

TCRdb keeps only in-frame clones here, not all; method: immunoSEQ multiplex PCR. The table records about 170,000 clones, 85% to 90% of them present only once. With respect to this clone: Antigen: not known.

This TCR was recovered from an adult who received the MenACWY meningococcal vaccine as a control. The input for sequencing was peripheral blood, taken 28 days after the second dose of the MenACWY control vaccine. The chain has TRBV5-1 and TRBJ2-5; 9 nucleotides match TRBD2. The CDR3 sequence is CASSFSRGGQETQYF. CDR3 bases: TGCGCCAGCAGCTTTTCGCGGGGGGGACAAGAGACCCAGTACTTC.